In this sample, the clone carrying this TCR beta chain turned up many times. The data were obtained in a study of identical twins. One entry per CDR3 protein results from TCRdb running MiXCR on the 5' RACE reads. The repertoire holds 250,000 or so distinct CDR3 sequences, with 7% as singletons. A further study also used this sample, focusing on yellow fever vaccine responses in identical twins.

Sequencing was done on a sample of memory (CD45RO+) T cells sorted from blood. This sequence was found in a woman aged 18-29 years in good health.

The CDR3 DNA reads as TGTGCCAGCAGCTTAGGGTATCTAGCGGGAGCCCTAAACACAGATACGCAGTATTTT. Protein sequence: CASSLGYLAGALNTDTQYF. The chain uses TRBV11-2 and TRBJ2-3, with 10 positions matching TRBD2. Germline V lookup: CDR1 SGHAT, CDR2 FQNNGV. The CDR3 length is 19 residues. V lost 1 base to trimming and J lost 2 bases; unmatched junction nucleotides: 12.